This T cell receptor (beta chain) was sequenced during a study of shared clonotypes between healthy human individuals. About the study: Ranging from 18 to 49 in age, donors were a couple of women and three men.

Profiled with immunoSEQ multiplex PCR; TCRdb holds only in-frame clones, not every one. The sample lists around 100,000 clones, approximately 61% occurring once. CD45RO+ cells plus CCR7-negative CD45RA+ TemRA cells formed CD8 memory. The CDR3 covers 13 residues. Germline values: CDR1 MNHNY, CDR2 SVGAGI (reference sequence). This sequence joins TRBV6-6 and TRBJ2-5; perhaps TRBD1 as D (5 bases). Near its end, the DNA agrees better with TRBJ2-7, so the J call may be wrong. This receptor was identified in a man younger than 45 in good health. Sequencing input: memory CD8+ T cells sorted from blood. Sample subset: CD45RO+ cells pooled with CCR7-negative TemRA cells. The CDR3 loop reads CASSIVGAYEQYF. CDR3 coding DNA: TGTGCCAGCAGTATCGTAGGGGCCTACGAGCAGTACTTC.